This T cell receptor beta chain was profiled in a study of molecular identifiers for immune sequencing clone quantification. This clonotype appeared a few times. Trimming took off 0 bases at V and 6 bases at J, with 10 bases between the two ends. The CDR3 is 14 residues long. CDR1 is SGHAT and CDR2 is FQNNGV in the germline V gene. MiXCR, run by TCRdb on the PCR reads, gives a single entry per CDR3 protein. The sample consists of about 320,000 distinct CDR3 sequences, roughly 23% of them appearing once. Source material: naive CD8+ T cells from blood, with Jurkat cell RNA spiked in. Regarding subset: FACS-sorted CD8+CD4-CCR7+CD45RA+ naive T cells. The TCR was taken from a human donor in good health. Some libraries in this study had Jurkat cell RNA spiked in. This sequence joins TRBV11-2 and TRBJ2-3; D not certain. DNA of the CDR3: TGTGCCAGCAGCTTAGAGGTGCCTGGGGATACGCAGTATTTT. It specifies CASSLEVPGDTQYF.